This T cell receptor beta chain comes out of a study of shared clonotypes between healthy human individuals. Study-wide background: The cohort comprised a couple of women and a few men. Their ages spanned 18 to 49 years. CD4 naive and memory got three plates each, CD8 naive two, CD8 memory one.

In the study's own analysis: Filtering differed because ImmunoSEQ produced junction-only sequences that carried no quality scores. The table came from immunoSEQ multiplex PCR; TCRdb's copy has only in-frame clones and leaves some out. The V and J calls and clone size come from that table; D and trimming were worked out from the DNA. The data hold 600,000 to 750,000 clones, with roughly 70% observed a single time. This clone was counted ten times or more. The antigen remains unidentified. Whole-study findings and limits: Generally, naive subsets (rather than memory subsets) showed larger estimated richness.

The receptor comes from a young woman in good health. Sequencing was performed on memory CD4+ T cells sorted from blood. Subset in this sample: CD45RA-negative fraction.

This CDR3 reads CASSRSGTDTQYF. CDR3 sequence (DNA): TGTGCCAGCAGCCGTAGCGGCACAGATACGCAGTATTTT. This sequence joins TRBV7-9 and TRBJ2-3; D possibly corresponds to TRBD2 (5 bases). V was shortened by 5 bases and J by 1 base, with 7 bases between the two germline ends. Germline assignment: CDR1 SEHNR and CDR2 FQNEAQ (reference sequence). The CDR3 runs 13 residues.